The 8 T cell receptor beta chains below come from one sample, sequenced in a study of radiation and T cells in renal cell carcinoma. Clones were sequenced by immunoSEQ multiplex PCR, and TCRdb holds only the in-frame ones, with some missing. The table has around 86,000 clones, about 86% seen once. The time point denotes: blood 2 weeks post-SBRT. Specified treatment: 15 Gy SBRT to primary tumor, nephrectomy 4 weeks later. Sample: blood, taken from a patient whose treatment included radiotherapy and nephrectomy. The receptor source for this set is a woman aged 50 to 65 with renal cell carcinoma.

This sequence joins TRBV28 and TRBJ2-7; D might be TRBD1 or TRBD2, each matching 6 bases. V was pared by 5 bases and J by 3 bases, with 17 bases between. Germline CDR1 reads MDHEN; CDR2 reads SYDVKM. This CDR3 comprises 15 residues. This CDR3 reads CASSPLGRDNYEQYF. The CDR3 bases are TGTGCCAGCAGTCCCCTCGGGCGGGACAACTACGAGCAGTACTTC. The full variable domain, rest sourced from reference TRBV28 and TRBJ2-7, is DVKVTQSSRYLVKRTGEKVFLECVQDMDHENMFWYRQDPGLGLRLIYFSYDVKMKEKGDIPEGYSVSREKKERFSLILESASTNQTSMYLCASSPLGRDNYEQYFGPGTRLTVT.

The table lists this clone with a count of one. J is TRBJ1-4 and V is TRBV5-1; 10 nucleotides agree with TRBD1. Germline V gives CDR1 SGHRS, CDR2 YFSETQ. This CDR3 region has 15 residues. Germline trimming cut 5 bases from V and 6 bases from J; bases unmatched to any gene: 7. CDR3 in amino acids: CASSFGGTGDEKLFF. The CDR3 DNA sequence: TGCGCCAGCAGTTTCGGCGGGACAGGGGATGAAAAACTGTTTTTT.

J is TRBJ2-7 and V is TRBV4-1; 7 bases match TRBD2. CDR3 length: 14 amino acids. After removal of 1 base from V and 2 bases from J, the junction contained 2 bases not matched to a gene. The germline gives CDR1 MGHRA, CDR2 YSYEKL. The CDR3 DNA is TGCGCCAGCAGCCAAGCTGGACTAGCCTACGAGCAGTACTTC. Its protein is CASSQAGLAYEQYF.

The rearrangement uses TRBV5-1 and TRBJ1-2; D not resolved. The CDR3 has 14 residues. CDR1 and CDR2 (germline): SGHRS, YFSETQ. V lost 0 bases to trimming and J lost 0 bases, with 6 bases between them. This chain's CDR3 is CASSLESTNYGYTF. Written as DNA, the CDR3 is TGCGCCAGCAGCTTGGAGAGCACTAACTATGGCTACACCTTC.

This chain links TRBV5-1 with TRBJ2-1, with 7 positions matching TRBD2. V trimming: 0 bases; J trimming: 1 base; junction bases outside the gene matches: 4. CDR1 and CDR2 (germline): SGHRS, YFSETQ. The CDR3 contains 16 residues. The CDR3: CASSLVVAGSYNEQFF. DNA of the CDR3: TGCGCCAGCAGCTTGGTAGTAGCGGGTTCCTACAATGAGCAGTTCTTC.

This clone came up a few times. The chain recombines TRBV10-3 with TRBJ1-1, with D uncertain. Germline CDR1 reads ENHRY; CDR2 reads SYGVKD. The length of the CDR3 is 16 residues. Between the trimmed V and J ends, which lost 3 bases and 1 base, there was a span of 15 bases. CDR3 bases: TGTGCCATCAGTGAATTTACAGCTAGCAAGAACACTGAAGCTTTCTTT. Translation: CAISEFTASKNTEAFF.

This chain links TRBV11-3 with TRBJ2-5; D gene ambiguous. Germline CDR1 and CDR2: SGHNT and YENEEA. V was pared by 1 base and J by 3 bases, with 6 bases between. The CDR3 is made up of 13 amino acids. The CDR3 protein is CASSLGLKETQYF. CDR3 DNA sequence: TGTGCCAGCAGCTTAGGGTTAAAAGAGACCCAGTACTTC. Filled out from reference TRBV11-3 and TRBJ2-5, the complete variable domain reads EAGVVQSPRYKIIEKKQPVAFWCNPISGHNTLYWYLQNLGQGPELLIRYENEEAVDDSQLPKDRFSAERLKGVDSTLKIQPAELGDSAVYLCASSLGLKETQYFGPGTRLLVL.

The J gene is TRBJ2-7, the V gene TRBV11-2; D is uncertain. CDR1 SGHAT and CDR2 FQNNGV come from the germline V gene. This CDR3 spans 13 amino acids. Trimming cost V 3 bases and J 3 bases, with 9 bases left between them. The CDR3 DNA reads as TGTGCCAGCAGCTTCTCCACCCTCTACGAGCAGTACTTC. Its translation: CASSFSTLYEQYF. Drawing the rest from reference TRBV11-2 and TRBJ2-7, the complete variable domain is EAGVAQSPRYKIIEKRQSVAFWCNPISGHATLYWYQQILGQGPKLLIQFQNNGVVDDSQLPKDRFSAERLKGVDSTLKIQPAKLEDSAVYLCASSFSTLYEQYFGPGTRLTVT.